This T cell receptor (beta chain) was found in a study of OX40 agonist ivuxolimab in advanced cancers. Data came from immunoSEQ multiplex PCR; TCRdb stores just in-frame clones and leaves some out. The data show 55,000 to 70,000 clones, with 85% to 90% seen just once and under 2.5% held by the top ten. Per the germline V gene, CDR1 is SGHRS and CDR2 is YFSETQ. The CDR3 is made up of 14 amino acids. V dropped 4 bases and J dropped 4; count of bases not matched to a gene: 8. The sequence came from an adult with an advanced solid tumor such as melanoma, head and neck, liver or kidney cancer. The sequencing here drew on CD4+ or CD8+ T cells sorted from blood, taken in a trial of the OX40 agonist ivuxolimab. The rearrangement links TRBV5-1 to TRBJ2-7, with 7 bases identical to TRBD1. As DNA, the CDR3 is TGCGCCAGCAGCCCCCGGACAGGTGATTACGAGCAGTACTTC. Protein product: CASSPRTGDYEQYF.